This T cell receptor (beta chain) was sequenced in a study of CD8+ T cells in alopecia areata. The CDR3 sequence is 12 residues long. V lost 5 bases, J lost 5 bases, and 10 bases lay in between. The germline V gene encodes CDR1 SGDLS and CDR2 YYNGEE. Reverse transcription of extracted RNA yielded cDNA, which provided the sequencing template. TCRdb's table, derived via immunoSEQ multiplex PCR, lists solely in-frame clones and lacks some. The sample records 140,000 or so clones, around two thirds being singletons. This sequence originates from a human donor in good health. Material for sequencing was CD8+ T cells sorted from blood. V and J are TRBV9 and TRBJ1-2; D perhaps matches TRBD1 (5 bases). CDR3 sequence: CASRGEVYGYTF. The CDR3 nucleotides read TGTGCCAGCAGAGGGGAGGTTTATGGCTACACCTTC.